This T cell receptor (beta chain) stems from a study of beta chain features in type 1 diabetes. Across the whole study: Healthy donors and patients had similar age, gender and cell yields.

Trimming removed 6 bases from V and 0 bases from J, with 15 bases in between. This CDR3 spans 16 amino acids. Germline V lookup: CDR1 SGHAT, CDR2 FQNNGV. Note on this clone: The target antigen is unknown.

Sequenced material consisted of expressed TCRB transcripts (all of the isolated RNA was reverse transcribed). The table came from immunoSEQ multiplex PCR; TCRdb's copy has only in-frame clones and leaves some out. The sample includes roughly 170,000 clones, 13% seen only once; the top ten take 0.6% to 0.8%. Study-level findings and limits: When cDNA is sequenced, cells with high TCR expression could be over-represented. Any role of HLA type in TCRB rearrangement remained unresolved here. Within each of all four CD4+ subsets, Type 1 diabetes patients had TCRB CDR3s that were moderately but significantly shorter.

The V call is TRBV11-2, the J call TRBJ2-1, with D perhaps matching TRBD2 (5 bases). The TCR originated in a woman under 30 in good health. The sample taken for sequencing was central memory CD4+ T cells from blood. The CDR3 protein is CASSLGAASSYNEQFF. As DNA, the CDR3 is TGTGCCAGCAGTTTGGGAGCGGCTAGCTCCTACAATGAGCAGTTCTTC.